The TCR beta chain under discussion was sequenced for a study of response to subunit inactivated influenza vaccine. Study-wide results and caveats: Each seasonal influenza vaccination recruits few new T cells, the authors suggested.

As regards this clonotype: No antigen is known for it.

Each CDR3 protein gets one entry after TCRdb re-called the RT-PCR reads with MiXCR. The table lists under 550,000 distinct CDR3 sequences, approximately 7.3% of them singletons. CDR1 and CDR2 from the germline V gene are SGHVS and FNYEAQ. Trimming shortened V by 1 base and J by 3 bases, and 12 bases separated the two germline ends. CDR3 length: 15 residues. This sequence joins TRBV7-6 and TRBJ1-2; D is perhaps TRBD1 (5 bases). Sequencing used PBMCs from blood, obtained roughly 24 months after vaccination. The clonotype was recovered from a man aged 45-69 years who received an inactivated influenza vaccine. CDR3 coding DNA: TGTGCCAGCAGCTTAGGTACAGGCCCGGACTATGGCTACACCTTC. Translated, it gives CASSLGTGPDYGYTF. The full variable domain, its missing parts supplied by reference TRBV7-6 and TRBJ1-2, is GAGVSQSPRYKVTKRGQDVALRCDPISGHVSLYWYRQALGQGPEFLTYFNYEAQQDKSGLPNDRFSAERPEGSISTLTIQRTEQRDSAMYRCASSLGTGPDYGYTFGSGTRLTVV.